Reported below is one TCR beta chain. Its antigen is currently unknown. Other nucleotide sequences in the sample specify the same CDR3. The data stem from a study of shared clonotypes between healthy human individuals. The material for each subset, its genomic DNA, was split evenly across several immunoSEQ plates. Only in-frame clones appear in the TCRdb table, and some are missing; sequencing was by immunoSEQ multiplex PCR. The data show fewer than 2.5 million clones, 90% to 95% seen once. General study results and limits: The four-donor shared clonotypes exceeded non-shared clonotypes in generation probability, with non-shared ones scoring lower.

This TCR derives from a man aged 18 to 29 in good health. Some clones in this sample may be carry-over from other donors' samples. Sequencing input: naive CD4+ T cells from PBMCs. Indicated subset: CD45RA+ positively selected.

CDR3: CASRGTGGSYEQYF. Here the CDR3 DNA reads TGTGCCAGCAGGGGGACAGGGGGATCCTACGAGCAGTACTTC. The J gene is TRBJ2-7, the V gene TRBV11-2, with 11 bases that match TRBD1. The CDR3 is 14 residues long. Germline loops: CDR1 SGHAT, CDR2 FQNNGV. V lost 6 bases and J lost 1; bases outside the gene matches: 2.